This T cell receptor beta chain appears in the sequencing data of a study of CD8 T cells in ankylosing spondylitis. Study-wide results and caveats: Matched ankylosing spondylitis synovial fluid reportedly contained a significantly enriched population of disease-linked clones. A TCR beta motif of several highly homologous variants seemed to mark ankylosing spondylitis blood.

As to this clonotype: Its antigen remains unknown.

Quantitative molecular-barcoded 5'-RACE generated the TCR beta libraries. TCRdb reprocessed the 5' RACE reads with MiXCR, giving one entry per CDR3 protein. This table holds roughly 350,000 distinct CDR3 sequences, 7.5% to 9% found once. The CDR3 totals 14 residues. Per germline, CDR1 SGHVS and CDR2 FQNEAQ. The V and J ends lost 4 bases and 6 bases respectively, with 15 bases between them. The J gene is TRBJ1-1, the V gene TRBV7-8, with a weak D call TRBD1 (6 bases). This receptor was obtained from a male donor with ankylosing spondylitis. Specimen: blood, either unsorted or a sorted T cell fraction (not recorded which). The CDR3: CASSSTRGRAEAFF. The CDR3 DNA reads TGTGCCAGCAGCTCTACCAGGGGACGGGCTGAAGCTTTCTTT.